The sequence of this T cell receptor beta chain was determined in a study of glioma-infiltrating T cells. Whole-study results and caveats: Tissue-blood divergence was below expectation in non-neoplastic patients, above in gliomas. Only very few CDR3 sequences appeared in both tissue and blood.

The iRepertoire nested amplicon-rescue multiplex PCR amplified TCR alpha and beta CDR3s from RNA. Tissue mRNA or PBMC total RNA, roughly 100-400 ng, went into one-step reverse transcription and amplification. TCRdb analysed the multiplex PCR reads with MiXCR anew, one entry per CDR3 protein. Seen here are under 200,000 distinct CDR3 sequences, around 45% observed once, and the top ten hold under 6.5%. In regard to this clonotype: Its antigen is unidentified.

The origin of this receptor is a human donor with low-grade glioma or glioblastoma, undergoing nonglioma brain surgery, or in good health (not recorded which). Sample: glioma tissue, nonneoplastic brain tissue, or PBMCs (not recorded which).

The CDR3 loop reads CASRASDSSYNEQFF. The CDR3 DNA reads as TGTGCCAGTAGGGCTTCAGATAGCTCCTACAATGAGCAGTTCTTC. V and J are TRBV19 and TRBJ2-1; no reliable D call. The CDR3 covers 15 residues. Trimming stripped 6 bases from V and 0 bases from J, with 12 bases between. CDR1 is LNHDA, CDR2 SQIVND, per germline (reference sequence). Filled out from reference TRBV19 and TRBJ2-1, the complete variable domain reads DGGITQSPKYLFRKEGQNVTLSCEQNLNHDAMYWYRQDPGQGLRLIYYSQIVNDFQKGDIAEGYSVSREKKESFPLTVTSAQKNPTAFYLCASRASDSSYNEQFFGPGTRLTVL.